This TCR beta chain appears in the sequencing data of a study of tumor and adjacent non-tumor tissue in lung cancer. No cell sorting was done before RNA was extracted from the tissue. TCRbeta libraries were built with three rounds of nested PCR, modified from ARM-PCR. Using its own MiXCR run on the multiplex PCR reads, TCRdb lists one record per CDR3 protein. The sample lists roughly 93,000 distinct CDR3 sequences, roughly 70% occurring once. Looked up from germline, CDR1 is MNHNS and CDR2 is SASEGT. The CDR3 spans 13 residues. Comments on this clonotype: Its antigen remains unknown. Here the CDR3 omits its conserved ending phenylalanine or tryptophan, so a read error is the likely source.

Study-wide results and limits: Significantly higher TCR diversity was found in tumor than normal lung. In normal lung, the top 100 clones were significantly more dominant than in tumor.

Sequencing was done on a sample of lung tumor tissue. The TCR was taken from a man aged 60 to 69 with non-small cell lung cancer. This sequence joins TRBV6-1 and TRBJ1-6; D is unclear. The CDR3 region is CASSEAGNSPLHY. As DNA, the CDR3 is TGTGCCAGCAGTGAAGCGGGTAATTCACCTCTCCACTAT.